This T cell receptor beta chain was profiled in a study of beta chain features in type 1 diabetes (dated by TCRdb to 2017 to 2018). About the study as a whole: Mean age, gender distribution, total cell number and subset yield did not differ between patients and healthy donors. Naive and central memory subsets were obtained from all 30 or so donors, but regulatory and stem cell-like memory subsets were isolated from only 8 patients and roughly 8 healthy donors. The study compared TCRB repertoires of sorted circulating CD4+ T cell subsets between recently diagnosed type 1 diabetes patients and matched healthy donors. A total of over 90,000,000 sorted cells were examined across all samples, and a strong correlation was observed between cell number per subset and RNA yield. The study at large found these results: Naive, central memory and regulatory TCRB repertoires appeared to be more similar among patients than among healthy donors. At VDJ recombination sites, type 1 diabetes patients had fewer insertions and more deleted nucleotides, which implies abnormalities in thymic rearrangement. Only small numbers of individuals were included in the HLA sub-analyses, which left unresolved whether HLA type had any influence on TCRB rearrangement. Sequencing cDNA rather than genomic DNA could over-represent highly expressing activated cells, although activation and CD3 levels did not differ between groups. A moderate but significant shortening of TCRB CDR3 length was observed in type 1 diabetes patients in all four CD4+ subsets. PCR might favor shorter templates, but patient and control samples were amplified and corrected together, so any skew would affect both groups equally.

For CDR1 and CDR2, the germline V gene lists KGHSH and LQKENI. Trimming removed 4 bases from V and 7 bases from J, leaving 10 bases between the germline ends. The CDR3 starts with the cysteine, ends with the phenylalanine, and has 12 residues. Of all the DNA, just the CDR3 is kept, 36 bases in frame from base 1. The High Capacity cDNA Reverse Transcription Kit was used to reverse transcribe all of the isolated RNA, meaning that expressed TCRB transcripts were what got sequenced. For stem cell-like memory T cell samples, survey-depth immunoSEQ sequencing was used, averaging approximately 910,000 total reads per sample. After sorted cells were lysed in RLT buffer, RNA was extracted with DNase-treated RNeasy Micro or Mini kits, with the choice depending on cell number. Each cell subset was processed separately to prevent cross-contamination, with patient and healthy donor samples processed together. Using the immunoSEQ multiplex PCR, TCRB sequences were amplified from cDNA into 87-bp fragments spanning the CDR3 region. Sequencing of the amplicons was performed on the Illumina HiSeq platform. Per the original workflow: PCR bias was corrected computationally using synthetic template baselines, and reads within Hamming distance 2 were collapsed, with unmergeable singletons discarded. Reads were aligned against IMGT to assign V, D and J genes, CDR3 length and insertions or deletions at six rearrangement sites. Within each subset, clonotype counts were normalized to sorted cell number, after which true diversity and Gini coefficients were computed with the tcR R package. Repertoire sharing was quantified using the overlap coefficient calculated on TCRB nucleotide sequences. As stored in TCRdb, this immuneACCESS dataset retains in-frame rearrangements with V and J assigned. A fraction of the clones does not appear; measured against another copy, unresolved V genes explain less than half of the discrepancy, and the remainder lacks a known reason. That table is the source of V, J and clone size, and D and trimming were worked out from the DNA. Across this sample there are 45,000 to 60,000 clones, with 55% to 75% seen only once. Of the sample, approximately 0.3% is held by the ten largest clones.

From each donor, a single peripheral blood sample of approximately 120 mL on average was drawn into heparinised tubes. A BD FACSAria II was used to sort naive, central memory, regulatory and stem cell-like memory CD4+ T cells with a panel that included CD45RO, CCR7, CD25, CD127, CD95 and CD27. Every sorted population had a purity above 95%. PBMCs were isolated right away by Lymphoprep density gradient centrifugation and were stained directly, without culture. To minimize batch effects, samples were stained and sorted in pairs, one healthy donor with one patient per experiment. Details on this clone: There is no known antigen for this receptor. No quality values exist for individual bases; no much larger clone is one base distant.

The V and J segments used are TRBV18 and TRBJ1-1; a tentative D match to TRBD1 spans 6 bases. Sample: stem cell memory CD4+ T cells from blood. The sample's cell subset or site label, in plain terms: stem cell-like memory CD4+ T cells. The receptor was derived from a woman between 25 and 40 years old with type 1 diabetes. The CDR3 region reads CASSLGTIEAFF. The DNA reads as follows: TGTGCCAGCTCACTTGGGACAATTGAAGCTTTCTTT.